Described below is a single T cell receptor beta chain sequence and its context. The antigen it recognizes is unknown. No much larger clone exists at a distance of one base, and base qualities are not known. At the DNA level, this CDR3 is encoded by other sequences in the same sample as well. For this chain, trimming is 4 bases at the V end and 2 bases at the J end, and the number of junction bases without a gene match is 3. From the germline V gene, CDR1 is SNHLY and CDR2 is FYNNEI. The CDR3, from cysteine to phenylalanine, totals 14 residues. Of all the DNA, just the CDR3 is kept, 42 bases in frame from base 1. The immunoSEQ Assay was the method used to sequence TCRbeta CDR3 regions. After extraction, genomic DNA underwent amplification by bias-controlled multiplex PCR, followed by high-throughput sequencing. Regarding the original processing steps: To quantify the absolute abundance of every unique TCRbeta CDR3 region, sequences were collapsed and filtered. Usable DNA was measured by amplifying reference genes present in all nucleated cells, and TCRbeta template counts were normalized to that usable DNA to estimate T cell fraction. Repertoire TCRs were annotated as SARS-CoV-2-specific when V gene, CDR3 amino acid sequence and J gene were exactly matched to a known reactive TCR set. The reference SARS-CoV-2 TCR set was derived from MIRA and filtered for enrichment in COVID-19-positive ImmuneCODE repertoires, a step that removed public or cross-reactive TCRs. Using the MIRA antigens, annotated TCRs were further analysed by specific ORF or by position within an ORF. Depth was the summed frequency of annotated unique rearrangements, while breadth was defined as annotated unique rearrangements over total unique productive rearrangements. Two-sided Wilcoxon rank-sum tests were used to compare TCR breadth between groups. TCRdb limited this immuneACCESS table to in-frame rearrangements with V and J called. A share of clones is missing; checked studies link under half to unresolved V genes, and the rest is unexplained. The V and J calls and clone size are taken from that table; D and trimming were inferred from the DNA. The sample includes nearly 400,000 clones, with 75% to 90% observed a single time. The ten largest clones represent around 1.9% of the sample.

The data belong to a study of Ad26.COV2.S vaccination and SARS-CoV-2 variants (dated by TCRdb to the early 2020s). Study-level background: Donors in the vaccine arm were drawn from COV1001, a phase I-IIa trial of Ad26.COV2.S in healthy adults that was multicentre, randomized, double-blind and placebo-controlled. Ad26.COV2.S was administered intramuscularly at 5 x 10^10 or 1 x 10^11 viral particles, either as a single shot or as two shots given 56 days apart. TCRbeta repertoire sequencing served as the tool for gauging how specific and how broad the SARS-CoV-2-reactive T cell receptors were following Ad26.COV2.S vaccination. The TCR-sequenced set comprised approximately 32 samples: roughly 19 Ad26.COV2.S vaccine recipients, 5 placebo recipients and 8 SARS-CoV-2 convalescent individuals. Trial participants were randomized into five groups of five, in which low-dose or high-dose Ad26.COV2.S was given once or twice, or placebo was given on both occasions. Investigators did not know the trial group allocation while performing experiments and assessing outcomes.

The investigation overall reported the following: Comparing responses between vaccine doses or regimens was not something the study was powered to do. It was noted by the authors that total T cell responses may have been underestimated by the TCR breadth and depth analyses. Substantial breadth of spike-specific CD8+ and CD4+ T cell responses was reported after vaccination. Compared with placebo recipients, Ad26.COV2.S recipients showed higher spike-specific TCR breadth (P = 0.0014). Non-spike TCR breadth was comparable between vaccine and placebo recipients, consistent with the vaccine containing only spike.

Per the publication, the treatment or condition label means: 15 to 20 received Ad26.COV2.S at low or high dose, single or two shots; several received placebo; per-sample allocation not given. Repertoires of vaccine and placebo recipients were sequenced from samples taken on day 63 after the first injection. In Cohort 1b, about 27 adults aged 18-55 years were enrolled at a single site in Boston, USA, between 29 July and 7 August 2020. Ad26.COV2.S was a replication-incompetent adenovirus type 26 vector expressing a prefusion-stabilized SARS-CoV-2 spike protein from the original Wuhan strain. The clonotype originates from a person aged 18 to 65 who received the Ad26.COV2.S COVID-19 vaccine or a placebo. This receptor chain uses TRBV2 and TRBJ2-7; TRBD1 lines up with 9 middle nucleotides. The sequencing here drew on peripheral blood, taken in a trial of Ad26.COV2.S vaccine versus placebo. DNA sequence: TGTGCCAGCAGTGGGGGACAGGGACCCTACGAGCAGTACTTC. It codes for CASSGGQGPYEQYF.